These 20 T cell receptor beta chains share one sample of origin, sequenced in a study of identical twins. TCRdb reprocessed the 5' RACE reads with MiXCR, giving one entry per CDR3 protein. The data show 690,000 or so distinct CDR3 sequences, 8.6% seen once. The data also belong to a second study, concerning yellow fever vaccine responses in identical twins.

Source material: PBMCs. These TCRs come from a woman in her late teens or twenties in good health.

The DNA of the CDR3 is TGTGCCAGCAGCTTAGGGTCTAGCGGGAGGGCGCAGTATTTT. This sequence encodes CASSLGSSGRAQYF. This chain joins TRBV7-6 and TRBJ2-3, with 12 positions matching TRBD2. The CDR3 sequence is 14 residues long. The junction had 3 bases not matched to a gene; V was cut back by 1 base and J by 10 bases. Looked up from germline, CDR1 is SGHVS and CDR2 is FNYEAQ.

There are many counts of this clonotype. The chain uses TRBV12-3 or TRBV12-4 and TRBJ2-1, with D perhaps matching TRBD1 (5 bases). The CDR3 contains 12 residues. V lost 6 bases, J lost 12 bases, and 15 bases lay in between. CDR3 sequence: CASRGYRPGQFF. In DNA form, the CDR3 reads TGTGCCAGCAGGGGTTACAGGCCTGGGCAGTTCTTC.

The chain's CDR3 is CASSPGLAGANENTGELFF. The CDR3 region has the DNA TGTGCCAGCAGCCCGGGACTAGCGGGGGCCAACGAGAACACCGGGGAGCTGTTTTTT. The chain carries TRBV3-1 and TRBJ2-2; 14 nucleotides align to TRBD2. This CDR3 comprises 19 residues. Trimming removed 4 bases from V and 1 base from J; junction bases left unmatched: 8. CDR1 LGHDT and CDR2 YNNKEL come from the germline V gene (reference sequence).

The chain carries TRBV2 and TRBJ1-1; D remains unclear. Germline CDR1 reads SNHLY; CDR2 reads FYNNEI. The V end lost 5 bases, the J end lost 2 bases, and 9 bases lay between the germline ends. The CDR3 spans 13 residues. CDR3 sequence: CASSITANTEAFF. The DNA for the CDR3 is TGTGCCAGCAGTATAACCGCTAACACTGAAGCTTTCTTT.

The genes are TRBV6-1 and TRBJ1-1; D not certain. The CDR3 length is 15 residues. V shed 6 bases and J shed 0 bases, with 14 bases lying between them. CDR1 is MNHNS, CDR2 SASEGT, per germline. The CDR3 sequence: CASSRSGSLNTEAFF. The CDR3 DNA reads TGTGCCAGCAGCCGCAGTGGGAGTCTGAACACTGAAGCTTTCTTT.

The rearrangement joins TRBV7-2 to TRBJ2-1; 10 bases are a match to TRBD2. V dropped 3 bases and J dropped 1; count of bases not matched to a gene: 6. Germline V gene sequence: CDR1 SGHTA, CDR2 FQGNSA. The CDR3 spans 17 residues. The CDR3 protein is CASSLIASGGSYNEQFF. The DNA for the CDR3 is TGTGCCAGCAGCTTGATCGCTAGCGGGGGTTCCTACAATGAGCAGTTCTTC.

The sample holds many counts of this clonotype. The chain couples TRBV10-3 to TRBJ1-4, with D perhaps matching TRBD1 (6 bases). Germline lookup yields CDR1 ENHRY and CDR2 SYGVKD. The germline V and J ends were trimmed by 3 bases and 3 bases, with 14 bases remaining between them. This CDR3 contains 16 residues. Here the CDR3 DNA reads TGTGCCATCAGTGAAATAGGGGGTTCGGCTAATGAAAAACTGTTTTTT. Translation: CAISEIGGSANEKLFF.

This clonotype occurred many times. The chain employs TRBV3-1 and TRBJ2-7; the D is unclear. The germline CDR1 and CDR2 sequences are LGHDT and YNNKEL (reference sequence). The CDR3 spans 13 residues. Trimming shortened V by 3 bases and J by 0 bases, and 6 bases separated the two germline ends. As DNA, the CDR3 is TGTGCCAGCAGCCAGTTAAGCTCCTACGAGCAGTACTTC. Translating gives CASSQLSSYEQYF.

This clonotype came up many times. Written as DNA, the CDR3 is TGCAGTGCTAGAGATGGTTACGAGCAGTACTTC. Translated: CSARDGYEQYF. The rearrangement links TRBV20-1 to TRBJ2-7; D not resolved. Trimming stripped 0 bases from V and 4 bases from J, with 4 bases between. The CDR3 spans 11 residues. Per germline, CDR1 DFQATT and CDR2 SNEGSKA (reference sequence).

This clonotype was recorded a few times. The chain is built from TRBV4-3 and TRBJ2-1; TRBD2 aligns across 7 bases. V lost 0 bases and J lost 9; bases outside the gene matches: 8. This CDR3 has 15 amino acids. Germline lookup yields CDR1 LGHNA and CDR2 YSLEER. CDR3 bases: TGCGCCAGCAGCCAAGATTCGGGGTGGGGGGGTGAGCAGTTCTTC. Amino acid sequence: CASSQDSGWGGEQFF.

This clonotype was observed a handful of times. The chain carries TRBV6-5 and TRBJ2-4; D not resolved. Looked up from germline, CDR1 is MNHEY and CDR2 is SVGAGI. Trimming pared 0 bases from V and 4 bases from J, leaving 19 bases between. The CDR3 has 18 amino acids. CDR3 DNA sequence: TGTGCCAGCAGTTACTCGATTCCAGGCCATGAATTAAAAAACATTCAGTACTTC. Translating gives CASSYSIPGHELKNIQYF.

This sequence joins TRBV19 and TRBJ2-2, with unresolved D. This CDR3 has 15 residues. Germline V gene data show CDR1 as LNHDA and CDR2 as SQIVND (reference sequence). V was pared by 3 bases and J by 8 bases, with 16 bases between. The CDR3 sequence: CASSIVDLGSGELFF. The CDR3 DNA is TGTGCCAGTAGTATTGTCGACTTGGGTTCGGGGGAGCTGTTTTTT.

This clonotype was observed many times. The chain links TRBV29-1 to TRBJ2-7; 9 bases map to TRBD1. The germline V gene has CDR1 SQVTM and CDR2 ANQGSEA. V lost 3 bases, J lost 4 bases, and 1 base stayed unmatched. The CDR3 length is 12 residues. The CDR3 reads CSVETGGYEQYF. The CDR3 coding sequence is TGCAGCGTTGAGACAGGGGGATACGAGCAGTACTTC.

This clonotype was recorded a few times. The gene calls are TRBV2 and TRBJ2-2, with D unclear. The CDR3 runs 14 residues. With 4 bases removed from V and 2 bases from J, the gap between germline ends came to 8 bases. Germline V gives CDR1 SNHLY, CDR2 FYNNEI. The CDR3 spells CASSALGNTGELFF. DNA for the CDR3: TGTGCCAGCAGTGCTCTCGGAAACACCGGGGAGCTGTTTTTT.

This clonotype was counted between two and nine times. J is TRBJ2-6 and V is TRBV11-2; D unresolved. V gave up 5 bases and J gave up 1 base, with 12 bases separating them. The germline V gene encodes CDR1 SGHAT and CDR2 FQNNGV. This CDR3 region has 16 residues. The CDR3 protein is CASSIRPDSGANVLTF. CDR3 nucleotides: TGTGCCAGCAGCATCAGGCCAGATTCTGGGGCCAACGTCCTGACTTTC.

The rearrangement joins TRBV30 to TRBJ2-3; a weak D match, TRBD2 (5 bases). CDR3 length equals 14 residues. The ends were cut back, 6 bases at V and 5 bases at J, with 18 bases in the middle. Germline V lookup: CDR1 GTSNPN, CDR2 SVGIG (reference sequence). CDR3 sequence reads: CACLSAERIDTQYF. CDR3 sequence (DNA): TGTGCCTGTTTGTCAGCGGAGAGGATAGATACGCAGTATTTT.

This clonotype was counted ten times or more. The rearrangement links TRBV12-3 or TRBV12-4 to TRBJ1-2, with no clear D. V lost 10 bases and J lost 7, with 13 bases in between. The CDR3 totals 11 residues. CDR3 loop: CATYGESGYTF. As DNA, the CDR3 is TGTGCCACCTACGGGGAGTCTGGCTACACCTTC.

This clonotype has at least ten counts. The V and J genes are TRBV7-9 and TRBJ2-7, with 8 bases that match TRBD1. Unmatched junction bases numbered 11, after V lost 5 bases and J lost 2 bases. This CDR3 is built from 16 residues. Germline V gene sequence: CDR1 SEHNR, CDR2 FQNEAQ (reference sequence). The CDR3 region is CASSPPGQGYAYEQYF. The DNA for the CDR3 is TGTGCCAGCAGCCCTCCCGGACAGGGTTACGCCTACGAGCAGTACTTC.

This clonotype came up a few times. The V gene is TRBV5-5, the J gene TRBJ2-3; no firm D call. Trimming shortened V by 4 bases and J by 4 bases, and 13 bases separated the two germline ends. Per the germline V gene, CDR1 is SGHKS and CDR2 is YYEKEE (reference sequence). The CDR3 contains 14 residues. Written as DNA, the CDR3 is TGTGCCAGCAGCCCCACGGGTCAGGCAGATACGCAGTATTTT. It specifies CASSPTGQADTQYF. Filled out from reference TRBV5-5 and TRBJ2-3, the complete variable domain reads DAGVTQSPTHLIKTRGQQVTLRCSPISGHKSVSWYQQVLGQGPQFIFQYYEKEERGRGNFPDRFSARQFPNYSSELNVNALLLGDSALYLCASSPTGQADTQYFGPGTRLTVL.

This rearrangement joins TRBV30 to TRBJ2-7; perhaps D is TRBD1 or TRBD2 (5 bases each). V was pared by 1 base and J by 6 bases, with 10 bases between. Germline-derived CDR1 and CDR2 are GTSNPN and SVGIG (reference sequence). This CDR3 spans 12 amino acids. This chain's CDR3 is CAWSGSGREQYF. The CDR3 nucleotides are TGTGCCTGGAGTGGATCGGGGCGCGAGCAGTACTTC.